These T cell receptor beta chains were read from a single sample in a study of cytomegalovirus exposure and HLA in healthy donors. TCRdb keeps only in-frame clones here, not all; method: immunoSEQ multiplex PCR. The sample consists of 200,000 to 250,000 clones, more than 75% of them appearing once. The sequencing sample was made of PBMCs. The source is a human donor in good health. CDR3s include the opening cysteine and the closing phenylalanine or tryptophan. Each record gives: clone size, J gene, D gene, V gene, CDR3 DNA, CDR3 protein. A D gene is named only where the DNA matches it firmly. Expanded clones are given a class, and other clones once, few, many or no size at all.

>.|TRBJ1-5|.|TRBV30
TGTGCCTGGAGCCACCCAGGGTATGGCAATCAGCCCCAGCATTTT
CAWSHPGYGNQPQHF
>.|TRBJ2-7|.|TRBV7-8
TGTGCCAGCAGCGCAGCTACGGGATATAACTACGAGCAGTACTTC
CASSAATGYNYEQYF
>once|TRBJ2-5|TRBD2|TRBV7-2
TGTGCCAGCAGCTTAACTCGAACTAGCGGCCAAGAGACCCAGTACTTC
CASSLTRTSGQETQYF
>.|TRBJ1-2|.|TRBV6-5
TGTGCCAGCAGTTTGCAGGGAGGGGGCTATGGCTACACCTTC
CASSLQGGGYGYTF
>few|TRBJ1-4|.|TRBV7-9
TGTGCCAGCAGCTCGACAATCCAACGGGGTGGGGAAAAACTGTTTTTT
CASSSTIQRGGEKLFF
>.|TRBJ2-4|TRBD2|TRBV12-5
TGTGCTAGTGGTTTGGTCCCCGGGACTAGCGGAGACGGCGTTCAGTACTTC
CASGLVPGTSGDGVQYF
>once|TRBJ2-2|TRBD2|TRBV7-9
TGTGCCAGCAGGGAAATAGCGGGAGGACACACCGGGGAGCTGTTTTTT
CASREIAGGHTGELFF
>.|TRBJ1-1|.|TRBV6-5
TGTGCCAGCAAAGGGAGGGGCACTGAAGCTTTCTTT
CASKGRGTEAFF
>.|TRBJ1-1|.|TRBV11-2
TGTGCCAGCAGCCTCGACAGGAACACTGAAGCTTTCTTT
CASSLDRNTEAFF
>.|TRBJ2-7|TRBD2|TRBV18
TGTGCCAGCTCACCGGGGCTGAAATTAGCGGGTAATTACGAGCAGTACTTC
CASSPGLKLAGNYEQYF
>.|TRBJ2-6|.|TRBV19
TGTGCCAGTAGTATACGGTACTCTGGGGCCAACGTCCTGACTTTC
CASSIRYSGANVLTF
>.|TRBJ2-1|TRBD1|TRBV30
TGTGCCTGGAGTGAGACCTGGGACAGGGGGCCCGACAATGAGCAGTTCTTC
CAWSETWDRGPDNEQFF
>.|TRBJ2-5|.|TRBV19
TGTGCCAGTAGTATAGGCGCTACCCAAGAGACCCAGTACTTC
CASSIGATQETQYF
>.|TRBJ2-2|TRBD1|TRBV5-1
TGCGCCAGCAGCTTGATGGGACAGGGGGCGTCCGGGGAGCTGTTTTTT
CASSLMGQGASGELFF
>.|TRBJ2-6|.|TRBV28
TGTGCCAGCAGTTTGTCCCAGGCTGGGGCCAACGTCCTGACTTTC
CASSLSQAGANVLTF
>.|TRBJ2-7|TRBD2|TRBV2
TGTGCCAGCAGAGTGGGACTAGCGGGAGGTATTAACGAGCAGTACTTC
CASRVGLAGGINEQYF
>.|TRBJ2-2|TRBD2|TRBV4-3
TGCGCCAGCAGCCCTAGCGGGAGGGTAGGCACCGGGGAGCTGTTTTTT
CASSPSGRVGTGELFF
>.|TRBJ2-4|TRBD1|TRBV27
TGTGCCAGCAGTTTTTACAGGGGGGACATTCAGTACTTC
CASSFYRGDIQYF
>few|TRBJ2-5|.|TRBV2
TGTGCCAGTAAAGGGGCAGGGGATTCGGAGACCCAGTACTTC
CASKGAGDSETQYF
>.|TRBJ1-5|.|TRBV19
TGTGCCAGTACCCCAGGCAATCAGCCCCAGCATTTT
CASTPGNQPQHF
>.|TRBJ1-2|.|TRBV28
TGTGCCAGCAGTTCCATCGACAGGTTGGGCCACTATGGCTACACCTTC
CASSSIDRLGHYGYTF
>.|TRBJ2-2|.|TRBV5-1
TGCGCCAGCAGCTTGGGGAGGGGGCCTAACACCGGGGAGCTGTTTTTT
CASSLGRGPNTGELFF